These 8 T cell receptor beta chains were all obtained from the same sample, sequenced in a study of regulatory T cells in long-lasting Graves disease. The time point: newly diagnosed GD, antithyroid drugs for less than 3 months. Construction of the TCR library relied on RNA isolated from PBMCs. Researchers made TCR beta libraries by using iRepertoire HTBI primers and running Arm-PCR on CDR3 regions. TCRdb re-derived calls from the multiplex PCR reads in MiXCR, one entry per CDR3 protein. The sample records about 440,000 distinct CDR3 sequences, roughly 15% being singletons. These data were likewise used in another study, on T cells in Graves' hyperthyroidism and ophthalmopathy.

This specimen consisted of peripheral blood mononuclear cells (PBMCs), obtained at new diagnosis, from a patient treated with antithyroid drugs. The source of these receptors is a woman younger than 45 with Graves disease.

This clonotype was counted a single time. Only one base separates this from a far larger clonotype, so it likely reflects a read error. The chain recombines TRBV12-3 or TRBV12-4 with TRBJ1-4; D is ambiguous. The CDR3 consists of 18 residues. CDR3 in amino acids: CASSSLAGPNGTNEKPFF. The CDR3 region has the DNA TGTGCCAGCAGTTCCTTGGCGGGCCCCAACGGAACTAATGAAAAACCGTTTTTT.

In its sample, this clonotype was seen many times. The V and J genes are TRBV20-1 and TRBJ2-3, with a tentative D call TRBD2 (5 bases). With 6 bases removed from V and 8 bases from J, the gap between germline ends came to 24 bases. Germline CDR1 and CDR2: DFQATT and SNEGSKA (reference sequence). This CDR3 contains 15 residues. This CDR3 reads CSAQSTDWGASTQYF. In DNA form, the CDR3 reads TGCAGTGCGCAGTCGACGGATTGGGGAGCAAGTACGCAGTATTTT.

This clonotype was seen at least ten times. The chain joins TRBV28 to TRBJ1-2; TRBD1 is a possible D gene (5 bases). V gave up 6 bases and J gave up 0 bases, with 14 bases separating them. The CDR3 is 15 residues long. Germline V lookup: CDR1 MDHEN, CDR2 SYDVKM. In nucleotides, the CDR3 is TGTGCCAGCAGACTGGCAAGGGGCGCTAACTATGGCTACACCTTC. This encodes CASRLARGANYGYTF.

The CDR3 protein is CATSAGLAGDEQFF. CDR3 DNA sequence: TGTGCCACCAGCGCAGGACTAGCGGGAGATGAGCAGTTCTTC. The genes are TRBV15 and TRBJ2-1; 13 nucleotides line up with TRBD2. The CDR3 length is 14 residues. The germline gives CDR1 LNHNV, CDR2 YYDKDF (reference sequence). The V segment lost 5 bases and the J segment 8 bases; nucleotides outside the gene matches: 3.

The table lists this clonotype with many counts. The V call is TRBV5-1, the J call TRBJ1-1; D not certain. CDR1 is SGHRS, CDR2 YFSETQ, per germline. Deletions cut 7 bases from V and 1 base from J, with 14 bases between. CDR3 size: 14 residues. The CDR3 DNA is TGCGCCAGCTCCCCCGGAGGGTGGAACACTGAAGCTTTCTTT. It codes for CASSPGGWNTEAFF.

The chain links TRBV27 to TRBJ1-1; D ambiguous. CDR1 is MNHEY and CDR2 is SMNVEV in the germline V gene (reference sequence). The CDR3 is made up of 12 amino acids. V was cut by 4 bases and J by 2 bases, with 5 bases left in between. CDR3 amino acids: CASSSPNTEAFF. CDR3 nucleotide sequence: TGTGCCAGCAGTTCCCCTAACACTGAAGCTTTCTTT.

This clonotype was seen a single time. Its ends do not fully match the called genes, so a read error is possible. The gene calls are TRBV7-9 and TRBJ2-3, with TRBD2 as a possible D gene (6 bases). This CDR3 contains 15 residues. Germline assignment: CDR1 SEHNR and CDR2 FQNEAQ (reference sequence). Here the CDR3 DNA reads TGCGCCAGCAGCCAACAAGTGGGGGGAACAGATACGCAGTATTTT. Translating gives CASSQQVGGTDTQYF.

The CDR3 reads CASSPYGGGRESNIQYF. The DNA for the CDR3 is TGTGCCAGCAGCCCTTATGGGGGGGGGCGGGAGTCAAACATTCAGTACTTC. The rearrangement uses TRBV11-2 and TRBJ2-4, with a tentative D call TRBD2 (7 bases). V lost 5 bases and J 6 bases, leaving 23 bases between the germline ends. The germline V gene encodes CDR1 SGHAT and CDR2 FQNNGV. The CDR3 totals 17 residues.